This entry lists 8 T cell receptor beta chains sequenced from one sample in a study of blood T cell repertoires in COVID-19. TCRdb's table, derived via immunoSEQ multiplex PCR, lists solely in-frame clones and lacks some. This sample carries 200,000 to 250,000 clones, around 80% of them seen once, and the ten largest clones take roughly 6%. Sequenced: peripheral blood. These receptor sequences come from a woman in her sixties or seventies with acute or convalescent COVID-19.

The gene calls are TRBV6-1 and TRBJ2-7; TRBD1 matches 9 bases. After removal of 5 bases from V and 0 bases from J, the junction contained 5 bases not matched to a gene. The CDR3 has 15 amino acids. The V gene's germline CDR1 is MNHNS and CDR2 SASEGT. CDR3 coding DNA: TGTGCCAGCAGTTTAGGGACAGGGAGCTCCTACGAGCAGTACTTC. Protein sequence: CASSLGTGSSYEQYF.

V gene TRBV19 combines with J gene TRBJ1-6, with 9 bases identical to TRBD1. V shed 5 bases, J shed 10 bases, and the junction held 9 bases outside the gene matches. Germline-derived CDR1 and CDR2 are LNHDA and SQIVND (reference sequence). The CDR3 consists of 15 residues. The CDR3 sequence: CASSLRDRDGSPLHF. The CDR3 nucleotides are TGTGCCAGTAGTCTCCGGGACAGGGATGGGTCACCCCTCCACTTT.

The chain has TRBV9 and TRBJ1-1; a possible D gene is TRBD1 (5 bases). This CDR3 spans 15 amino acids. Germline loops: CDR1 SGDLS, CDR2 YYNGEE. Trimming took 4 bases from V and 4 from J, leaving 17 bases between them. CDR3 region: CASSLGQGGFTEAFF. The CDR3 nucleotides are TGTGCCAGCAGCCTAGGGCAGGGAGGATTCACTGAAGCTTTCTTT.

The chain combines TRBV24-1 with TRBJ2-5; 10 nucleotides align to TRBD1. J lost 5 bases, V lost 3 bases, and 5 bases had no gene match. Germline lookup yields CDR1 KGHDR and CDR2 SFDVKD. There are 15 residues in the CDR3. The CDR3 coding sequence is TGTGCCACCAGTGATCCGGGACAGGGGAGGGAGACCCAGTACTTC. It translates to CATSDPGQGRETQYF.

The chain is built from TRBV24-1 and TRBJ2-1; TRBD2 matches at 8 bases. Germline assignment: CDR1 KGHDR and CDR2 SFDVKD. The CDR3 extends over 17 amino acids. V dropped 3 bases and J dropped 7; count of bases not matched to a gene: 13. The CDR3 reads CATSDPLMVAGRNEQFF. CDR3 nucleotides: TGTGCCACCAGTGATCCACTTATGGTAGCGGGAAGGAATGAGCAGTTCTTC.

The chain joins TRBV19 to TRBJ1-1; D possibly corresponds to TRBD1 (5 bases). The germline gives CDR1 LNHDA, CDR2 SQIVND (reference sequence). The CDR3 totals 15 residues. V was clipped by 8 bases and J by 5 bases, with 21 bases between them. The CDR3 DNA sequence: TGTGCCAGTGGACCCTGGGACGCCGGGAGAACTGAAGCTTTCTTT. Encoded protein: CASGPWDAGRTEAFF. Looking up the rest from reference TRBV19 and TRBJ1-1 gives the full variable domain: DGGITQSPKYLFRKEGQNVTLSCEQNLNHDAMYWYRQDPGQGLRLIYYSQIVNDFQKGDIAEGYSVSREKKESFPLTVTSAQKNPTAFYLCASGPWDAGRTEAFFGQGTRLTVV.

CDR3 amino acids: CAISEADSSQPQHF. In DNA, the CDR3 is TGTGCCATCAGTGAGGCGGACAGTAGTCAGCCCCAGCATTTT. The chain recombines TRBV10-3 with TRBJ1-5; a weak D match, TRBD1 (6 bases). This CDR3 has 14 amino acids. CDR1 is ENHRY, CDR2 SYGVKD, per germline. V was cut by 2 bases and J by 6 bases, with 11 bases left in between.

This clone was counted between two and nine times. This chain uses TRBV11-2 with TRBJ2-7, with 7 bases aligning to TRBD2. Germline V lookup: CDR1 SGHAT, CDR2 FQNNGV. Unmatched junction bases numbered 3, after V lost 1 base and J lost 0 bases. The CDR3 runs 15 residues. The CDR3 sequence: CASSLASSGSYEQYF. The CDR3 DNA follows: TGTGCCAGCAGCTTAGCTTCTAGCGGCTCCTACGAGCAGTACTTC.